This T cell receptor beta chain came from a study of blood T cell repertoires in COVID-19. Germline V gives CDR1 MGHDK, CDR2 SYGVNS. This CDR3 is built from 16 residues. Trimming cost V 7 bases and J 8 bases, with 21 bases left between them. Assay used: immunoSEQ multiplex PCR; TCRdb lists only in-frame clones, some missing. Of some 300,000 clones in the sample, 90% were seen once. Living in about 25 US areas, the participants were between 18 and 89 years of age. Cohorts were assigned according to the clinical history that participants reported. The source of this sequence is a woman in her twenties or thirties who had been exposed to COVID-19. The chain links TRBV25-1 to TRBJ1-6, with a weak D call TRBD1 (5 bases). The sample taken for sequencing was PBMCs or T cells enriched from blood (not recorded which). The CDR3 reads CASTSQSSGQYSPLHF. CDR3 bases: TGTGCCAGCACCTCACAAAGTTCTGGACAATATTCACCCCTCCACTTT.